A selection of T cell receptor beta chains follows, all from one sample in a study of blood T cell repertoires in COVID-19. TCRdb's table, derived via immunoSEQ multiplex PCR, lists solely in-frame clones and lacks some. Of over 80,000 clones in the sample, around 83% are singletons; the top ten hold 15% to 20%. Sequenced input: peripheral blood. Receptors originate from a woman between 55 and 75 years old with acute or convalescent COVID-19. CDR3s include the opening cysteine and the closing phenylalanine or tryptophan. Fields, in order: V gene, CDR3 protein.

V gene: TRBV6-5; CDR3 protein: CASTYTENEQFF
V gene: TRBV2; CDR3 protein: CASWGRESSYNEQFF
V gene: TRBV4-1; CDR3 protein: CASSQAPGLAGSTDTQYF
V gene: TRBV4-2; CDR3 protein: CASSQEGQGGEKLFF
V gene: TRBV4-3; CDR3 protein: CASSQASQGVSPLHF
V gene: TRBV4-2; CDR3 protein: CASSQPGQGANFYNEQFF
V gene: TRBV20-1; CDR3 protein: CSASTVAKNIQYF
V gene: TRBV30; CDR3 protein: CAWSEGGGGETQYF
V gene: TRBV3-1/TRBV3-2; CDR3 protein: CASSSRHHLSGNTIYF
V gene: TRBV5-8; CDR3 protein: CASGGGHGSNQPQHF
V gene: TRBV29-1; CDR3 protein: CSVVYWGGTRSSYEQYF
V gene: TRBV29-1; CDR3 protein: CSVGRTSGKADTQYF
V gene: TRBV24-1; CDR3 protein: CATSDLGLDNQETQYF
V gene: TRBV27; CDR3 protein: CASTPVYDSHYGYTF
V gene: TRBV11-3; CDR3 protein: CASSLGPEGQQPQHF
V gene: TRBV29-1; CDR3 protein: CSVEPGQGVFYGYTF
V gene: TRBV5-4; CDR3 protein: CASSPIGTGGANTGELFF
V gene: TRBV7-9; CDR3 protein: CASSGGGANQPQHF
V gene: TRBV7-2; CDR3 protein: CASSLTGTGAETQYF
V gene: TRBV10-1; CDR3 protein: CASNSEGQGRPDTQYF